This record looks at one TCR beta chain sequence and its context. An end of the junction differs from the germline gene, which may be a read error. Original analysis: Nucleated cell number was recorded as an estimate derived from reference gene primer amplification. Assay used: immunoSEQ multiplex PCR; TCRdb lists only in-frame clones, some missing. Clone size and the V and J calls come from that table; the DNA yielded D and trimming. This table holds more than 200,000 clones, about 84% found once. These data come from a study of blood T cell repertoires in COVID-19. CDR1 and CDR2 from the germline V gene are MNHEY and SMNVEV (reference sequence). This CDR3 has 13 amino acids.

This TCR was sampled from a woman older than 75 with acute or convalescent COVID-19. Sequenced sample: peripheral blood. The chain employs TRBV27 and TRBJ1-2; D perhaps matches TRBD1 (6 bases). The CDR3 reads CASGLADRYGYTF. In DNA, the CDR3 is TGTGCCAGCGGTTTGGCGGACAGATATGGCTACACCTTC.